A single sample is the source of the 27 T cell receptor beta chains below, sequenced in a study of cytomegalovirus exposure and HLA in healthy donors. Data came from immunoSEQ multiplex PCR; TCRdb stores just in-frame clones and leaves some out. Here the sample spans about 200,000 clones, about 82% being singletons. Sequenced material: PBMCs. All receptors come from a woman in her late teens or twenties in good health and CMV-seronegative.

CDR3 in amino acids: CASSQRLGDPASTDTQYF. CDR3 DNA sequence: TGTGCCAGCAGCCAAAGACTAGGGGACCCAGCTAGCACAGATACGCAGTATTTT. This chain connects TRBV7-9 to TRBJ2-3; D is possibly TRBD2 (6 bases). The CDR3 contains 18 residues. Germline CDR1 SEHNR, CDR2 FQNEAQ (reference sequence). V was trimmed by 5 bases and J by 0 bases, leaving 21 bases between them.

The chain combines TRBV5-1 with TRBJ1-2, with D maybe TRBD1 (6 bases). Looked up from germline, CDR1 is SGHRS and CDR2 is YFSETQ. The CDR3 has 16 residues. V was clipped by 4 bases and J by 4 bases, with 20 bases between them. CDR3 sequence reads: CASSTNLPGQTYGYTF. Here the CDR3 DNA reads TGCGCCAGCAGCACAAATCTCCCGGGACAAACCTATGGCTACACCTTC.

The CDR3 loop reads CASSVDGGHTEAFF. CDR3 DNA sequence: TGTGCCAGCAGCGTAGACGGGGGACACACTGAAGCTTTCTTT. This chain joins TRBV9 and TRBJ1-1; a possible D gene is TRBD1 (5 bases). The CDR3 has 14 amino acids. Germline CDR1 reads SGDLS; CDR2 reads YYNGEE. Between the trimmed V and J ends, which lost 0 bases and 3 bases, there was a span of 9 bases.

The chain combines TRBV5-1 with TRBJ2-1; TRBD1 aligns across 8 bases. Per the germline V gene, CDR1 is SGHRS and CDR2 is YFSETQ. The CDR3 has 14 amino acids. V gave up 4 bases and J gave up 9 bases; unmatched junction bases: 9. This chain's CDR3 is CASSLRTGKGEQFF. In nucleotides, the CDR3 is TGCGCCAGCAGCCTCCGGACAGGGAAAGGTGAGCAGTTCTTC. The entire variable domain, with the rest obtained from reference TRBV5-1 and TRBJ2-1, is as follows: KAGVTQTPRYLIKTRGQQVTLSCSPISGHRSVSWYQQTPGQGLQFLFEYFSETQRNKGNFPGRFSGRQFSNSRSEMNVSTLELGDSALYLCASSLRTGKGEQFFGPGTRLTVL.

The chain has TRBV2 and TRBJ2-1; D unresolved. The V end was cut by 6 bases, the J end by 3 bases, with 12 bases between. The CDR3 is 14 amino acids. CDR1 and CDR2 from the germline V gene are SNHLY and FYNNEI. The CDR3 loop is CASRRRDGYNEQFF. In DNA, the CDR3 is TGTGCCAGCAGGAGGAGAGATGGCTACAATGAGCAGTTCTTC.

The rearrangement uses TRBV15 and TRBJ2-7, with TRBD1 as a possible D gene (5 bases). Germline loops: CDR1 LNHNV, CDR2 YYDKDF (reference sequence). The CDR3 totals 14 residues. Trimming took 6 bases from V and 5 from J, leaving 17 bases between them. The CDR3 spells CATRRWPGYDEQYF. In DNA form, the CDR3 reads TGTGCCACCAGACGGTGGCCAGGGTACGACGAGCAGTACTTC.

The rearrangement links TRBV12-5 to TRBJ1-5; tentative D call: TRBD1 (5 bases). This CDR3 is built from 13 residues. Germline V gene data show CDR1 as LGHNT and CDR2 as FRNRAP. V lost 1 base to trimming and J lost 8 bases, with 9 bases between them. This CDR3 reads CASGLGGEKPQHF. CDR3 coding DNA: TGTGCTAGTGGTTTGGGGGGGGAGAAGCCCCAGCATTTT.

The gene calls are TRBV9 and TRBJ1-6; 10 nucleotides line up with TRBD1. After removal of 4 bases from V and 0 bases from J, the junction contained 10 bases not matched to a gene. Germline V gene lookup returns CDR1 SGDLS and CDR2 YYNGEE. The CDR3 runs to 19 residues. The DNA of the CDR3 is TGTGCCAGCAGCACAAAACCGGGACAGGGGAGCTCCTATAATTCACCCCTCCACTTT. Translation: CASSTKPGQGSSYNSPLHF.

The DNA for the CDR3 is TGTGCCAGCAAGGGGGGGGGCTATGAAAAACTGTTTTTT. As protein: CASKGGGYEKLFF. The V gene is TRBV2, the J gene TRBJ1-4; D is possibly TRBD1 (6 bases). CDR3 length: 13 amino acids. V lost 7 bases, J lost 6 bases, and 12 bases lay in between. Germline V CDR1 and CDR2: SNHLY, FYNNEI.

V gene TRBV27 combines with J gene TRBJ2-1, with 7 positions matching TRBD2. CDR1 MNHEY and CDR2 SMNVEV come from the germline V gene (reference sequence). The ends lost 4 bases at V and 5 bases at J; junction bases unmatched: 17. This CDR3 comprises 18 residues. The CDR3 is CASSSIAEPSGVNNEQFF. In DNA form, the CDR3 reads TGTGCCAGCAGTTCCATAGCCGAGCCCAGCGGGGTAAACAATGAGCAGTTCTTC.

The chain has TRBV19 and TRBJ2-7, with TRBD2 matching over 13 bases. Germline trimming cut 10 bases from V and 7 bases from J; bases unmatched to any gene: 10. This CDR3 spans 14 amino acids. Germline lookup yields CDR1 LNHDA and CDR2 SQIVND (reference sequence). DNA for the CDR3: TGTGCCACGAGCGGACTAGCGGGAGTGGGGGAGCAGTACTTC. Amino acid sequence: CATSGLAGVGEQYF.

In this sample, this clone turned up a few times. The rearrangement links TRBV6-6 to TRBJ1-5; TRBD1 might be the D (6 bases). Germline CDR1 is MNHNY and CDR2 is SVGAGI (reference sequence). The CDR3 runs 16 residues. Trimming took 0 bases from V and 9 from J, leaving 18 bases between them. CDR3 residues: CASSYSSNRALRPQHF. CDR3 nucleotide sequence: TGTGCCAGCAGTTACTCGTCCAACAGGGCCCTTAGGCCCCAGCATTTT.

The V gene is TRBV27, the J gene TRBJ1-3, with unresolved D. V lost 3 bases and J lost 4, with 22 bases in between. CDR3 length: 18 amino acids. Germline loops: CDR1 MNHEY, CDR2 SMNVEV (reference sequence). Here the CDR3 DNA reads TGTGCCAGCAGTTTTCCAAAATTTGAGGGCTGGTTCGGAAACACCATATATTTT. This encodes CASSFPKFEGWFGNTIYF.

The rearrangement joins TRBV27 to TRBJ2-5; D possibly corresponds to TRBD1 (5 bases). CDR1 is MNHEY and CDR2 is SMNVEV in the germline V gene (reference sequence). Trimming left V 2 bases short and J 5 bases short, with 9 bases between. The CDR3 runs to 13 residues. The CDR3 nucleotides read TGTGCCAGCAGTTTAGGATCAGGGGAGACCCAGTACTTC. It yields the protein CASSLGSGETQYF.

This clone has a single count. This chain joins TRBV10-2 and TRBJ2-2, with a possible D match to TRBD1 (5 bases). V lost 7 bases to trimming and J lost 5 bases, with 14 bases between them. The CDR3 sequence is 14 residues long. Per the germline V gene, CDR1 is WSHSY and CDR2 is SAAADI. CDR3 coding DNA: TGCGCCAGCACGCTGGCCCAGGGAACCGGGGAGCTGTTTTTT. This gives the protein CASTLAQGTGELFF.

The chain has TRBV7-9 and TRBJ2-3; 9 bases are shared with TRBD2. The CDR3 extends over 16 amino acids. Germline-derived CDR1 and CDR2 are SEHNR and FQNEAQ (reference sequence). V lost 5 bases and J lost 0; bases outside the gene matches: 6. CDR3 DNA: TGTGCCAGCAGCACCCCAGCGGGAGGCAGCACAGATACGCAGTATTTT. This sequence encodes CASSTPAGGSTDTQYF.

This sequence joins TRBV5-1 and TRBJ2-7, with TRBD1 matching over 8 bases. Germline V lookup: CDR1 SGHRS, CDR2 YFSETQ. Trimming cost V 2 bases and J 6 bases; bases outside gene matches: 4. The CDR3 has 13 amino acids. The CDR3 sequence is CASSFGQGSEQYF. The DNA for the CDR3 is TGCGCCAGCAGCTTCGGACAGGGTAGCGAGCAGTACTTC.

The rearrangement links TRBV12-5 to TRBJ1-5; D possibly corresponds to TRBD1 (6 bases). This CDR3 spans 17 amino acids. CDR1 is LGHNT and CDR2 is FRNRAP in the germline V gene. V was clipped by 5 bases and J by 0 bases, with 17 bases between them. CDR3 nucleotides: TGTGCTAGTGGTACTCAGGGGCCCGATTATAGCAATCAGCCCCAGCATTTT. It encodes CASGTQGPDYSNQPQHF.

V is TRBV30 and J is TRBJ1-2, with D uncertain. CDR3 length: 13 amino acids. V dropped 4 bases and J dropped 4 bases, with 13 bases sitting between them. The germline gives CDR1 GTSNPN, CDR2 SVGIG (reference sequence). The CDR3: CAWIGSYLYGYTF. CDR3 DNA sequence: TGTGCCTGGATTGGGAGCTATCTCTATGGCTACACCTTC. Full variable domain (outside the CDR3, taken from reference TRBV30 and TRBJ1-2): SQTIHQWPATLVQPVGSPLSLECTVEGTSNPNLYWYRQAAGRGLQLLFYSVGIGQISSEVPQNLSASRPQDRQFILSSKKLLLSDSGFYLCAWIGSYLYGYTFGSGTRLTVV.

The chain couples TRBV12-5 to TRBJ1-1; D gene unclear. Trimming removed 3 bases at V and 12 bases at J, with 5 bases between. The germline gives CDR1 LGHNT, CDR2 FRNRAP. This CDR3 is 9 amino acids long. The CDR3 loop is CASGFLPFF. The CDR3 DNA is TGTGCTAGTGGTTTTCTCCCTTTCTTT.

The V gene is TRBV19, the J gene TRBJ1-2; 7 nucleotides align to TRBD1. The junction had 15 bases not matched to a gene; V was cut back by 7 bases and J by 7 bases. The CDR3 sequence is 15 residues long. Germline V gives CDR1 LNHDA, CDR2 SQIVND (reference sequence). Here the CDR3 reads CASMPIVQYRGGYTF. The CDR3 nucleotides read TGTGCCAGTATGCCCATCGTCCAATACAGGGGTGGCTACACCTTC.

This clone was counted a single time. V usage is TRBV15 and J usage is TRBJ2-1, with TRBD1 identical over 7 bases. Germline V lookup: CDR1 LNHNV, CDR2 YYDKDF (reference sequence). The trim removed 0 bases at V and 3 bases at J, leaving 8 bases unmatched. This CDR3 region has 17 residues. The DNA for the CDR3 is TGTGCCACCAGCAGAGATACCCCGGACAGGATCTACAATGAGCAGTTCTTC. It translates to CATSRDTPDRIYNEQFF.

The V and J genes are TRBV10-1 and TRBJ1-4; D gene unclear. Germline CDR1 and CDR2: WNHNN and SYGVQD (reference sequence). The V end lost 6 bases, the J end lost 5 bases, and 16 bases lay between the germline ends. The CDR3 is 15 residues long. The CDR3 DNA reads TGCGCCAGCAGAAGACGAGAGACTTTAAATGAAAAACTGTTTTTT. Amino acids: CASRRRETLNEKLFF.

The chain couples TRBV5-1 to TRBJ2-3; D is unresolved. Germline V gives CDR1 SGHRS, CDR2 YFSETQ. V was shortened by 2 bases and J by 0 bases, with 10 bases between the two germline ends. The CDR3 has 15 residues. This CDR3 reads CASSFLLSSTDTQYF. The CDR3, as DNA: TGCGCCAGCAGCTTCCTGCTCAGTAGCACAGATACGCAGTATTTT.

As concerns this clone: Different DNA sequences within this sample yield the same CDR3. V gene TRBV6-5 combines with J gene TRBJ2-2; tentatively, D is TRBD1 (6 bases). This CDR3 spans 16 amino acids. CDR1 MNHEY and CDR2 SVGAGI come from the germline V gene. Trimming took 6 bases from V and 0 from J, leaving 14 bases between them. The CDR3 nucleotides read TGTGCCAGCAGCTACCAGACAGGAACGAACACCGGGGAGCTGTTTTTT. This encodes CASSYQTGTNTGELFF.

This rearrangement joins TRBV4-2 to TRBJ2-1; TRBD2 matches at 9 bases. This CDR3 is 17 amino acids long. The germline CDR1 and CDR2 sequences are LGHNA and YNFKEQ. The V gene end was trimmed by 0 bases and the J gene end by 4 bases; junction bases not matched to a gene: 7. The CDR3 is CASSQESRGGSYNEQFF. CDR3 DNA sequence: TGTGCCAGCAGCCAAGAATCGCGGGGGGGTTCTTACAATGAGCAGTTCTTC.

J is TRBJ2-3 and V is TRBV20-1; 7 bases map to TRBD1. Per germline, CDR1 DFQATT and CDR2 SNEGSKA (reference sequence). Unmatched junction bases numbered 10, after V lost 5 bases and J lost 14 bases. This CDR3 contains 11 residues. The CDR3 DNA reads TGCAGTGCTGGCCCGGGACAGCCTCGGTATTTT. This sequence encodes CSAGPGQPRYF.